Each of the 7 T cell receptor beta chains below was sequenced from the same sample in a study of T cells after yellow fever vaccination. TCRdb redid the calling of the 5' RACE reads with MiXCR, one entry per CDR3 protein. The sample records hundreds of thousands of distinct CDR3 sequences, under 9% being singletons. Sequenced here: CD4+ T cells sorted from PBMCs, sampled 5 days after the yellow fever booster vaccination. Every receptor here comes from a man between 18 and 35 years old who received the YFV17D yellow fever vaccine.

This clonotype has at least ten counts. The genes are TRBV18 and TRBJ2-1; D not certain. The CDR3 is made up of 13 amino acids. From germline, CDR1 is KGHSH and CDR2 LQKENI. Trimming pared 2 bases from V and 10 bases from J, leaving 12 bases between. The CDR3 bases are TGTGCCAGCTCACCATCCGGAAGAGGCGAGCAGTTCTTC. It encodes CASSPSGRGEQFF.

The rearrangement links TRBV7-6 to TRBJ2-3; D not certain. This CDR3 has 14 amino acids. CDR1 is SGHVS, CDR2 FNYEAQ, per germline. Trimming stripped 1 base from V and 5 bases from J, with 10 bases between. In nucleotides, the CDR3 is TGTGCCAGCAGCTTAGGGAGTCCGGGAGATACGCAGTATTTT. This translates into CASSLGSPGDTQYF.

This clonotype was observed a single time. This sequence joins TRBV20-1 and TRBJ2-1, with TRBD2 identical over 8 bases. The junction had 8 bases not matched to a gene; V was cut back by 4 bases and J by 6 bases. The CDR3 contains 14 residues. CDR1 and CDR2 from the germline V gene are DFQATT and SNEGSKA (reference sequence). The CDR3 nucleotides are TGCAGTGCTACCCGACTAGCGAGTGGCAATGAGCAGTTCTTC. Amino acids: CSATRLASGNEQFF.

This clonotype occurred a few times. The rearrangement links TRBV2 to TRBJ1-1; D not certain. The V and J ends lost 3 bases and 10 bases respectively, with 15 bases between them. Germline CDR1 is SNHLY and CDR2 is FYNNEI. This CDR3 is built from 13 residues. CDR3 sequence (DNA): TGTGCCAGCAGTGATCTCGCAAGAATGGGAGCTTTCTTT. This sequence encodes CASSDLARMGAFF.

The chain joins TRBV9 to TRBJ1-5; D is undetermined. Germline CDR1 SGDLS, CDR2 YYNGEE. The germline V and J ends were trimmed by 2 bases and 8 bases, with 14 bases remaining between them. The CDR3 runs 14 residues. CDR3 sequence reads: CASSVKPGREPQHF. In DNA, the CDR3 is TGTGCCAGCAGCGTTAAACCGGGGAGAGAGCCCCAGCATTTT.

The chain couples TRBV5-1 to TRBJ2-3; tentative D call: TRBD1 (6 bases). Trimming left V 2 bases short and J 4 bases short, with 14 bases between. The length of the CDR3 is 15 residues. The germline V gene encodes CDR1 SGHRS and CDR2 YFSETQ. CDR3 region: CASSFGTGSADTQYF. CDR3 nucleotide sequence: TGCGCCAGCAGCTTTGGAACAGGGAGCGCAGATACGCAGTATTTT.

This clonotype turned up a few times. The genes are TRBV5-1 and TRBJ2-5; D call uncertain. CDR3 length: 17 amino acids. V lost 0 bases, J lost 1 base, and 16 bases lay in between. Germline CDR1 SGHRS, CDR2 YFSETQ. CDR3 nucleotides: TGCGCCAGCAGCTTGGCCATCAATGAGAGGAGCCAAGAGACCCAGTACTTC. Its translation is CASSLAINERSQETQYF.